The 22 T cell receptor beta chains in this list originate from one sample, sequenced in a study of monozygotic twins with inflammatory bowel disease. TCRdb reanalyzed the 5' RACE reads and collapses them to one entry per CDR3 protein, without DNA. The table gives approximately 300,000 distinct CDR3 sequences; the top ten clones make up roughly 5.8% of it. Sequencing was done on a sample of blood. The source of these receptors is a human donor with ulcerative colitis or Crohn's disease, or a healthy co-twin of an affected twin (not recorded which).

The CDR3: CASLYSGKRGDTQYF. The J gene is TRBJ2-3, the V gene TRBV5-1; TCRdb's D call of TRBD2 is untestable without DNA. From germline, CDR1 is SGHRS and CDR2 YFSETQ. The CDR3 loop spans 15 amino acids.

This sequence joins TRBV28 and TRBJ2-7; TCRdb's D call of TRBD1 is untestable without DNA. The CDR3 length is 14 residues. Germline V gene lookup returns CDR1 MDHEN and CDR2 SYDVKM. The CDR3 loop is CAITQQGRTYEQYF.

This chain uses TRBV7-2 with TRBJ2-3. CDR3 size: 16 residues. Germline CDR1 reads SGHTA; CDR2 reads FQGNSA. CDR3 loop: CASSSQLTRSTDTQYF.

This sequence joins TRBV6-2 or TRBV6-3 and TRBJ2-2; lacking DNA, the TRBD1 call made by TCRdb goes unchecked. Germline CDR1 is MNHEY and CDR2 is SVGEGT. The CDR3 has 14 residues. CDR3: CATDRPGRTGELFF.

The genes are TRBV5-1 and TRBJ1-1; lacking DNA, the TRBD1 call made by TCRdb goes unchecked. CDR1 SGHRS and CDR2 YFSETQ come from the germline V gene. The CDR3 has 15 residues. The CDR3 reads CASSLAGATNTEAFF. The full variable domain, with the rest looked up from reference TRBV5-1 and TRBJ1-1, is KAGVTQTPRYLIKTRGQQVTLSCSPISGHRSVSWYQQTPGQGLQFLFEYFSETQRNKGNFPGRFSGRQFSNSRSEMNVSTLELGDSALYLCASSLAGATNTEAFFGQGTRLTVV.

V gene TRBV20-1 combines with J gene TRBJ2-7. The CDR3 sequence is 11 residues long. Germline V gene data show CDR1 as DFQATT and CDR2 as SNEGSKA (reference sequence). The CDR3: CSARKVYEQYF.

The chain employs TRBV30 and TRBJ2-1. The germline gives CDR1 GTSNPN, CDR2 SVGIG (reference sequence). The CDR3 consists of 13 residues. CDR3 amino acids: CAWSVVYGNEQFF. Filled out from reference TRBV30 and TRBJ2-1, the complete variable domain reads SQTIHQWPATLVQPVGSPLSLECTVEGTSNPNLYWYRQAAGRGLQLLFYSVGIGQISSEVPQNLSASRPQDRQFILSSKKLLLSDSGFYLCAWSVVYGNEQFFGPGTRLTVL.

The chain employs TRBV28 and TRBJ2-7; TCRdb's D call of TRBD1 is untestable without DNA. Germline lookup yields CDR1 MDHEN and CDR2 SYDVKM. The CDR3 runs 13 residues. The CDR3 loop reads CASKPGGGYEQYF. Based on the CDR3 plus reference TRBV28 and TRBJ2-7, the full variable domain is DVKVTQSSRYLVKRTGEKVFLECVQDMDHENMFWYRQDPGLGLRLIYFSYDVKMKEKGDIPEGYSVSREKKERFSLILESASTNQTSMYLCASKPGGGYEQYFGPGTRLTVT.

The V and J genes are TRBV30 and TRBJ2-5; TCRdb gives TRBD1 as the D gene, but with no DNA this cannot be confirmed. The CDR3 is made up of 15 amino acids. The germline V gene encodes CDR1 GTSNPN and CDR2 SVGIG (reference sequence). The CDR3 loop reads CAWSSGQGSQETQYF.

The chain couples TRBV28 to TRBJ2-7; TCRdb indicates TRBD1, and absent DNA this call remains unverified. CDR1 and CDR2 from the germline V gene are MDHEN and SYDVKM. The CDR3 loop spans 14 amino acids. The CDR3 loop reads CASSLYLGPYEQYF.

V gene TRBV12-3 or TRBV12-4 combines with J gene TRBJ2-7; without DNA, the TCRdb call of TRBD2 cannot be checked. There are 13 residues in the CDR3. The CDR3 loop is CASSFVGGGEQYF.

The chain employs TRBV10-3 and TRBJ2-3; TCRdb reports TRBD2, a call that lacks DNA to check it against. The CDR3 runs to 15 residues. Germline CDR1 is ENHRY and CDR2 is SYGVKD. The chain's CDR3 is CAISASGGNTDTQYF.

The J gene is TRBJ1-3, the V gene TRBV6-5. Germline CDR1 is MNHEY and CDR2 is SVGAGI. The CDR3 sequence is 15 residues long. CDR3: CASSYYRNSGNTIYF.

The J gene is TRBJ2-1, the V gene TRBV6-2 or TRBV6-3; TCRdb picks TRBD1, but there is no DNA to check that call. Germline V gene lookup returns CDR1 MNHEY and CDR2 SVGEGT. The CDR3 has 14 amino acids. Here the CDR3 reads CASTREEWYNEQFF.

The CDR3 is CASRQRRTANTGELFF. The rearrangement links TRBV7-8 to TRBJ2-2; the TCRdb call, TRBD2, lacks DNA for checking. Germline loops: CDR1 SGHVS, CDR2 FQNEAQ. The CDR3 contains 16 residues.

V is TRBV4-3 and J is TRBJ1-4; TCRdb lists TRBD1, though no DNA is available to test this call. The CDR3 contains 13 residues. CDR1 LGHNA and CDR2 YSLEER come from the germline V gene. The CDR3 loop is CASNRGVGEKLFF.

This chain links TRBV10-3 with TRBJ2-7; with no DNA, the TCRdb D assignment of TRBD1 cannot be verified. This CDR3 has 14 amino acids. Per the germline V gene, CDR1 is ENHRY and CDR2 is SYGVKD. The chain's CDR3 is CAISEPGGVYEQYF.

The rearrangement uses TRBV20-1 and TRBJ2-7; TCRdb lists TRBD1, though no DNA is available to test this call. Germline V lookup: CDR1 DFQATT, CDR2 SNEGSKA (reference sequence). There are 12 residues in the CDR3. CDR3 protein: CSALRGSHEQYF.

This sequence joins TRBV6-5 and TRBJ2-5; TCRdb's assignment of TRBD1 cannot be checked, as there is no DNA. Germline V gene sequence: CDR1 MNHEY, CDR2 SVGAGI. The CDR3 spans 14 residues. This CDR3 reads CASSFPGAGETQYF.

CDR3 sequence reads: CASSGGPTEAFF. The chain joins TRBV12-3 or TRBV12-4 to TRBJ1-1; TCRdb gives TRBD1 as the D gene, but with no DNA this cannot be confirmed. The CDR3 has 12 amino acids.

The gene calls are TRBV29-1 and TRBJ2-1; TCRdb's assignment of TRBD1 cannot be checked, as there is no DNA. The CDR3 is 15 residues long. Germline V gives CDR1 SQVTM, CDR2 ANQGSEA. This chain's CDR3 is CSVGLGQGPYNEQFF.

This chain joins TRBV6-2 or TRBV6-3 and TRBJ2-1; TCRdb names TRBD1, which stays unverified in the absence of DNA. The CDR3 covers 17 residues. The germline gives CDR1 MNHEY, CDR2 SVGEGT. The CDR3 spells CASSYSGDPSSYNEQFF.